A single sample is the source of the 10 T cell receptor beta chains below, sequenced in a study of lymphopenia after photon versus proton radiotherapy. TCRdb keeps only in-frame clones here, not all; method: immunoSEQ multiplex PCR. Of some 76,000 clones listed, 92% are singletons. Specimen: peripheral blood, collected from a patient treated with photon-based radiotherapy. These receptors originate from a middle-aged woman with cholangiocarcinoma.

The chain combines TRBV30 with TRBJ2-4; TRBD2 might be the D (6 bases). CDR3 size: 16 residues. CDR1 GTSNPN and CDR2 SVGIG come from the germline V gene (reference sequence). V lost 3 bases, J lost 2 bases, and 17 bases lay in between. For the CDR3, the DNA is TGTGCCTGGAGCGTAGAAGGAGGGAGGACCAAAAACATTCAGTACTTC. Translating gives CAWSVEGGRTKNIQYF.

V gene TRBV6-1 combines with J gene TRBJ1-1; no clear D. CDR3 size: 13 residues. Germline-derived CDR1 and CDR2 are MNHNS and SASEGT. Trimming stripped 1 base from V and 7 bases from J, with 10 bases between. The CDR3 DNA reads TGTGCCAGCAGTGAAGTGTCGGGTGTTGAAGCTTTCTTT. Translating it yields CASSEVSGVEAFF.

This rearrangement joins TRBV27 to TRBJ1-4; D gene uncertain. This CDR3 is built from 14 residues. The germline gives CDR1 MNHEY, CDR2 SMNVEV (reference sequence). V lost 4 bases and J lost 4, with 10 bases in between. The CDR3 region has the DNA TGTGCCAGCAGTTCGGCAGGCCGTAATGAAAAACTGTTTTTT. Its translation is CASSSAGRNEKLFF.

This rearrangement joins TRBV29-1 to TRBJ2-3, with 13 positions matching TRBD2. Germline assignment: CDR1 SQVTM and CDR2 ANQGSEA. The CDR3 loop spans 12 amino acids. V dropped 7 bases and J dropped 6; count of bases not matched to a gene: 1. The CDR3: CSAGLAGDTQYF. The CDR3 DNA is TGCAGCGCGGGACTAGCGGGGGATACGCAGTATTTT.

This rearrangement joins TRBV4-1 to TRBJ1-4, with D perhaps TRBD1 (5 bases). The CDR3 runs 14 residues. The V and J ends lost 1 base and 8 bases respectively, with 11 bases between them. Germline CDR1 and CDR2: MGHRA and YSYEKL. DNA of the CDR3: TGCGCCAGCAGCCAAGTGGGGCCCCGAGAAAAACTGTTTTTT. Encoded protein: CASSQVGPREKLFF.

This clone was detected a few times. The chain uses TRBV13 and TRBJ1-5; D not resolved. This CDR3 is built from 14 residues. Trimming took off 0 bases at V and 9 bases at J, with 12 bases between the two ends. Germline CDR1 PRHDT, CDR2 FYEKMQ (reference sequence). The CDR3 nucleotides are TGTGCCAGCAGCTTAGGTTCGGTTAATGGGCCCCAGCATTTT. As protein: CASSLGSVNGPQHF.

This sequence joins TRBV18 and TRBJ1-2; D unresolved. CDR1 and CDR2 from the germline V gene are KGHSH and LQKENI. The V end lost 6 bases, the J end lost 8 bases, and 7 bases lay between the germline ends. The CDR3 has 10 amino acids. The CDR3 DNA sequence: TGTGCCAGCTCGGGGAACGGCTACACCTTC. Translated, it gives CASSGNGYTF. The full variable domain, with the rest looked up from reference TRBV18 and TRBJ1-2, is NAGVMQNPRHLVRRRGQEARLRCSPMKGHSHVYWYRQLPEEGLKFMVYLQKENIIDESGMPKERFSAEFPKEGPSILRIQQVVRGDSAAYFCASSGNGYTFGSGTRLTVV.

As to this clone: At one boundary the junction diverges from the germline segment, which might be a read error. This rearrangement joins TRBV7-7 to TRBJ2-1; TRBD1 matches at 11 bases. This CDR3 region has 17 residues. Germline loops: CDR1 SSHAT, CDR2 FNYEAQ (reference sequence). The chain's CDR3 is CASSPSLGTGGSNEQFF. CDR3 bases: TGTGCTAGCAGCCCAAGTCTTGGGACAGGGGGTTCCAATGAGCAGTTCTTC.

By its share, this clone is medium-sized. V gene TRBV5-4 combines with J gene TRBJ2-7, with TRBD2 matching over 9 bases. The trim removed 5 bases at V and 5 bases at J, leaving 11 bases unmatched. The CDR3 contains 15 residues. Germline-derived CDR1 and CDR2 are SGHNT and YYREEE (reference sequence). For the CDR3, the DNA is TGTGCCAGCAGGTTAGCGGGGGTCCACCACGACGAGCAGTACTTC. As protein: CASRLAGVHHDEQYF.

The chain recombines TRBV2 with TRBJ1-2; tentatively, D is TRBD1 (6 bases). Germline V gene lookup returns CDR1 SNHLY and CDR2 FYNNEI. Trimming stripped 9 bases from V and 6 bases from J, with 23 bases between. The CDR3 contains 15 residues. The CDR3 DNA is TGTGCCAGTGCAGGGGTTTATTCTGTGTGGGATGGCTACACCTTC. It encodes CASAGVYSVWDGYTF.